The 26 T cell receptor beta chains listed next were all sequenced from one sample in a study of neurological immune-mediated disorders. From the 5' RACE reads, TCRdb called clonotypes with MiXCR, one entry per CDR3 protein. Here the sample spans roughly 75,000 distinct CDR3 sequences, just over 2.5% being singletons. Sequenced: PBMCs. The receptors here all came from a woman aged 25 to 39 with multiple sclerosis.

This clonotype was found many times. The gene calls are TRBV5-1 and TRBJ2-2; no clear D gene. The CDR3 is 15 residues long. Trimming removed 0 bases from V and 3 bases from J, with 9 bases in between. Germline-derived CDR1 and CDR2 are SGHRS and YFSETQ. The CDR3 bases are TGCGCCAGCAGCTTGGAATTAACGTACACCGGGGAGCTGTTTTTT. This encodes CASSLELTYTGELFF. Full variable domain (outside the CDR3, taken from reference TRBV5-1 and TRBJ2-2): KAGVTQTPRYLIKTRGQQVTLSCSPISGHRSVSWYQQTPGQGLQFLFEYFSETQRNKGNFPGRFSGRQFSNSRSEMNVSTLELGDSALYLCASSLELTYTGELFFGEGSRLTVL.

A few counts support this clonotype. This chain uses TRBV19 with TRBJ2-3; D is undetermined. Germline V gives CDR1 LNHDA, CDR2 SQIVND (reference sequence). This CDR3 is 14 amino acids long. V was trimmed by 4 bases and J by 6 bases, leaving 14 bases between them. The CDR3 spells CASSKPSSQDTQYF. The CDR3 region has the DNA TGTGCCAGTAGTAAACCGTCCAGTCAGGATACGCAGTATTTT.

This chain connects TRBV30 to TRBJ2-1; tentatively, D is TRBD1 (5 bases). This CDR3 is built from 13 residues. Trimming stripped 3 bases from V and 7 bases from J, with 13 bases between. Germline CDR1 GTSNPN, CDR2 SVGIG (reference sequence). The CDR3 sequence is CAWSPGLENEQFF. The CDR3 DNA is TGTGCCTGGAGCCCAGGGTTAGAGAATGAGCAGTTCTTC.

This clonotype has at least ten counts. The gene calls are TRBV7-2 and TRBJ2-1; D call uncertain. The CDR3 loop spans 14 amino acids. The germline gives CDR1 SGHTA, CDR2 FQGNSA. Trimming took off 0 bases at V and 9 bases at J, with 12 bases between the two ends. CDR3 nucleotide sequence: TGTGCCAGCAGCTTAGCGCCAAGGGTTGGTGAGCAGTTCTTC. Protein product: CASSLAPRVGEQFF.

This clonotype has at least ten counts. The chain uses TRBV12-3 or TRBV12-4 and TRBJ1-5, with a tentative D call TRBD1 (5 bases). The CDR3 is 15 residues long. The V end lost 0 bases, the J end lost 1 base, and 7 bases lay between the germline ends. CDR3 nucleotide sequence: TGTGCCAGCAGTTTAGCTGGGGGAAGCAATCAGCCCCAGCATTTT. Translated, it gives CASSLAGGSNQPQHF.

In this sample, this clonotype turned up many times. The CDR3 sequence is CSVGGAGNTIYF. The CDR3 nucleotides read TGCAGCGTTGGGGGGGCTGGAAACACCATATATTTT. This rearrangement joins TRBV29-1 to TRBJ1-3; TRBD1 is a possible D gene (5 bases). This CDR3 spans 12 amino acids. Germline lookup yields CDR1 SQVTM and CDR2 ANQGSEA. With 4 bases removed from V and 2 bases from J, the gap between germline ends came to 6 bases. The full variable domain, completed using reference TRBV29-1 and TRBJ1-3, is SAVISQKPSRDICQRGTSLTIQCQVDSQVTMMFWYRQQPGQSLTLIATANQGSEATYESGFVIDKFPISRPNLTFSTLTVSNMSPEDSSIYLCSVGGAGNTIYFGEGSWLTVV.

This clonotype was picked up many times. This chain links TRBV5-1 with TRBJ1-1, with 7 bases matching TRBD1. Germline V gene sequence: CDR1 SGHRS, CDR2 YFSETQ. The ends lost 3 bases at V and 4 bases at J; junction bases unmatched: 3. The CDR3 extends over 13 amino acids. The CDR3 is CASSWGQRTEAFF. CDR3 sequence (DNA): TGCGCCAGCAGCTGGGGACAGCGCACTGAAGCTTTCTTT.

This clonotype was seen ten or more times. The chain is built from TRBV7-2 and TRBJ2-2; D remains ambiguous. Germline CDR1 reads SGHTA; CDR2 reads FQGNSA. This CDR3 spans 14 amino acids. V lost 1 base and J 6 bases, leaving 9 bases between the germline ends. CDR3 nucleotide sequence: TGTGCCAGCAGCTTAGGTGTTGTCGCCGGGGAGCTGTTTTTT. Its protein is CASSLGVVAGELFF. The variable domain in full, with the rest retrieved from reference TRBV7-2 and TRBJ2-2, is GAGVSQSPSNKVTEKGKDVELRCDPISGHTALYWYRQSLGQGLEFLIYFQGNSAPDKSGLPSDRFSAERTGGSVSTLTIQRTQQEDSAVYLCASSLGVVAGELFFGEGSRLTVL.

The sample holds many counts of this clonotype. The V and J genes are TRBV20-1 and TRBJ2-7; no definite D call. The V end lost 5 bases, the J end lost 2 bases, and 16 bases lay between the germline ends. Germline CDR1 DFQATT, CDR2 SNEGSKA (reference sequence). This CDR3 is 14 amino acids long. In DNA, the CDR3 is TGCAGTGCTCGTCCGACTCAAGGACCCTACGAGCAGTACTTC. Its protein is CSARPTQGPYEQYF.

This clonotype was recorded many times. The DNA of the CDR3 is TGCAGTGCTATGAGCGCTACCTACGAGCAGTACTTC. This translates into CSAMSATYEQYF. V usage is TRBV20-1 and J usage is TRBJ2-7, with unresolved D. CDR1 is DFQATT and CDR2 is SNEGSKA in the germline V gene (reference sequence). The ends were cut back, 4 bases at V and 2 bases at J, with 9 bases in the middle. This CDR3 region has 12 residues.

Ten or more counts support this clonotype. The V and J genes are TRBV20-1 and TRBJ2-1; TRBD2 matches at 11 bases. The CDR3 is 15 amino acids. Germline V gene lookup returns CDR1 DFQATT and CDR2 SNEGSKA (reference sequence). Trimming took 0 bases from V and 10 from J; bases not matched to a gene: 8. CDR3 in DNA: TGCAGTGCTAGAGATTTACTAGCGGGAGCCGGCGAGCAGTTCTTC. Amino acid sequence: CSARDLLAGAGEQFF.

This clonotype occurred many times. The chain has TRBV10-3 and TRBJ1-5; 9 bases agree with TRBD1. The V and J ends lost 4 bases and 2 bases, in that order; junction bases with no gene match: 3. Germline loops: CDR1 ENHRY, CDR2 SYGVKD. The length of the CDR3 is 15 residues. CDR3 sequence reads: CAISGGDRGNQPQHF. Here the CDR3 DNA reads TGTGCCATCAGTGGAGGGGACAGGGGCAATCAGCCCCAGCATTTT.

This clonotype was seen repeatedly, ten times or more. At one of its ends the junction is not consistent with the germline gene, which may arise from a read error. The V call is TRBV18, the J call TRBJ2-2; 7 bases agree with TRBD2. The CDR3 is 18 amino acids. The germline gives CDR1 KGHSH, CDR2 LQKENI. CDR3 coding DNA: TGTGCCAGCTCCCCACTACGTCCTAGCGGCGCGAACACCGGGGAGCTGTTTTTT. It codes for CASSPLRPSGANTGELFF. Using reference TRBV18 and TRBJ2-2 for the parts outside the CDR3, the full variable domain is NAGVMQNPRHLVRRRGQEARLRCSPMKGHSHVYWYRQLPEEGLKFMVYLQKENIIDESGMPKERFSAEFPKEGPSILRIQQVVRGDSAAYFCASSPLRPSGANTGELFFGEGSRLTVL.

This clonotype was counted ten times or more. The V and J genes are TRBV29-1 and TRBJ2-1; 10 bases are a match to TRBD1. Trimming took 2 bases from V and 7 from J; bases not matched to a gene: 8. Germline CDR1 is SQVTM and CDR2 is ANQGSEA. The CDR3 sequence is 15 residues long. DNA for the CDR3: TGCAGCGTTGAAACTACCGGGACAGGGGAGAATGAGCAGTTCTTC. It is translated as CSVETTGTGENEQFF.

This clonotype was recorded at least ten times. This chain uses TRBV3-1 with TRBJ2-5, with TRBD1 as a possible D gene (6 bases). CDR3 length: 15 amino acids. V was clipped by 0 bases and J by 5 bases, with 13 bases between them. Germline CDR1 reads LGHDT; CDR2 reads YNNKEL (reference sequence). The CDR3 loop is CASSQDHGTGETQYF. In nucleotides, the CDR3 is TGTGCCAGCAGCCAAGATCATGGAACAGGGGAGACCCAGTACTTC.

Many counts were recorded for this clonotype. The V and J genes are TRBV29-1 and TRBJ2-7; the match to TRBD2 covers 8 bases. The CDR3 is made up of 14 amino acids. Germline V gene data show CDR1 as SQVTM and CDR2 as ANQGSEA. J lost 5 bases, V lost 3 bases, and 9 bases had no gene match. The CDR3 bases are TGCAGCGTTGATGATACCGGGACTAGTGACGAGCAGTACTTC. This encodes CSVDDTGTSDEQYF.

Ten or more counts support this clonotype. This chain connects TRBV10-3 to TRBJ2-1; 9 nucleotides line up with TRBD2. The CDR3 extends over 15 amino acids. Trimming at V came to 3 bases and at J to 7 bases, leaving 7 bases not matched to a gene. Germline CDR1 ENHRY, CDR2 SYGVKD. The CDR3 DNA is TGTGCCATCAGTGAATGGCTAGCGGGACCAAATGAGCAGTTCTTC. Encoded protein: CAISEWLAGPNEQFF.

In its sample, this clonotype was seen many times. The chain is built from TRBV20-1 and TRBJ1-1; 7 nucleotides match TRBD1. The V segment lost 6 bases and the J segment 12 bases; nucleotides outside the gene matches: 7. This CDR3 has 10 residues. Germline lookup yields CDR1 DFQATT and CDR2 SNEGSKA (reference sequence). CDR3 loop: CSAVIRGTFF. CDR3 bases: TGCAGTGCGGTGATCAGGGGGACTTTCTTT.

This clonotype came up a few times. V usage is TRBV7-6 and J usage is TRBJ2-1; 9 nucleotides align to TRBD1. The CDR3 covers 19 residues. Germline V gives CDR1 SGHVS, CDR2 FNYEAQ. V lost 3 bases, J lost 1 base, and 13 bases stayed unmatched. CDR3: CASSFRTGDALGSYNEQFF. The CDR3 DNA sequence: TGTGCCAGCAGCTTTCGGACAGGGGACGCCCTTGGGTCCTACAATGAGCAGTTCTTC.

This clonotype was seen repeatedly, ten times or more. V and J are TRBV10-2 and TRBJ2-6; the D is unclear. V lost 5 bases to trimming and J lost 0 bases, with 5 bases between them. The germline gives CDR1 WSHSY, CDR2 SAAADI. This CDR3 is built from 14 residues. CDR3: CASSYYSGANVLTF. Here the CDR3 DNA reads TGCGCCAGCAGTTACTACTCTGGGGCCAACGTCCTGACTTTC.

This clonotype showed up many times. The rearrangement joins TRBV24-1 to TRBJ2-3; no reliable D call. Germline loops: CDR1 KGHDR, CDR2 SFDVKD. V gave up 3 bases and J gave up 6 bases, with 6 bases separating them. There are 12 residues in the CDR3. This chain's CDR3 is CATSDTRDTQYF. The CDR3 coding sequence is TGTGCCACCAGTGATACAAGGGATACGCAGTATTTT.

This clonotype was found many times. The V call is TRBV4-3, the J call TRBJ1-1, with 9 bases fitting TRBD1. This CDR3 has 17 amino acids. Germline values: CDR1 LGHNA, CDR2 YSLEER. The V and J ends lost 1 base and 7 bases, in that order; junction bases with no gene match: 13. DNA of the CDR3: TGCGCCAGCAGCCAAGGCATTGCCGGGACAGGGAAGCTTGAAGCTTTCTTT. Translation: CASSQGIAGTGKLEAFF.

Ten or more counts support this clonotype. V is TRBV7-9 and J is TRBJ2-7, with 11 bases that match TRBD2. Germline V gene sequence: CDR1 SEHNR, CDR2 FQNEAQ (reference sequence). This CDR3 comprises 17 residues. With V trimmed by 0 bases and J by 3 bases, 7 bases remained unmatched. This CDR3 reads CASSLAVSSGRIYEQYF. DNA for the CDR3: TGTGCCAGCAGCTTAGCTGTCTCTAGCGGGAGGATCTACGAGCAGTACTTC.

This clonotype came up many times. The chain links TRBV6-6 to TRBJ1-5, with TRBD1 matching over 7 bases. Germline V gene sequence: CDR1 MNHNY, CDR2 SVGAGI (reference sequence). The CDR3 runs 13 residues. The ends lost 7 bases at V and 7 bases at J; junction bases unmatched: 7. CDR3 protein: CASTTGPPQPQHF. CDR3 DNA: TGTGCCAGCACGACAGGGCCGCCCCAGCCCCAGCATTTT.

This clonotype was counted only a few times. The chain links TRBV20-1 to TRBJ2-1; 10 nucleotides match TRBD1. The J segment lost 4 bases and the V segment lost 0 bases, leaving 6 bases of the junction unmatched. The CDR3 extends over 16 amino acids. CDR1 and CDR2 (germline): DFQATT, SNEGSKA (reference sequence). CDR3 in amino acids: CSARELDRGQYNEQFF. CDR3 nucleotides: TGCAGTGCTAGAGAGCTCGACAGGGGGCAGTACAATGAGCAGTTCTTC.

This clonotype was seen ten or more times. This sequence joins TRBV29-1 and TRBJ2-5; 11 bases are a match to TRBD1. In germline, CDR1 is SQVTM, CDR2 ANQGSEA. Trimming took 8 bases from V and 4 from J; bases not matched to a gene: 6. This CDR3 is 13 amino acids long. CDR3 sequence: CSTRTGGIETQYF. The CDR3 DNA sequence: TGCAGCACCCGGACAGGGGGCATAGAGACCCAGTACTTC.